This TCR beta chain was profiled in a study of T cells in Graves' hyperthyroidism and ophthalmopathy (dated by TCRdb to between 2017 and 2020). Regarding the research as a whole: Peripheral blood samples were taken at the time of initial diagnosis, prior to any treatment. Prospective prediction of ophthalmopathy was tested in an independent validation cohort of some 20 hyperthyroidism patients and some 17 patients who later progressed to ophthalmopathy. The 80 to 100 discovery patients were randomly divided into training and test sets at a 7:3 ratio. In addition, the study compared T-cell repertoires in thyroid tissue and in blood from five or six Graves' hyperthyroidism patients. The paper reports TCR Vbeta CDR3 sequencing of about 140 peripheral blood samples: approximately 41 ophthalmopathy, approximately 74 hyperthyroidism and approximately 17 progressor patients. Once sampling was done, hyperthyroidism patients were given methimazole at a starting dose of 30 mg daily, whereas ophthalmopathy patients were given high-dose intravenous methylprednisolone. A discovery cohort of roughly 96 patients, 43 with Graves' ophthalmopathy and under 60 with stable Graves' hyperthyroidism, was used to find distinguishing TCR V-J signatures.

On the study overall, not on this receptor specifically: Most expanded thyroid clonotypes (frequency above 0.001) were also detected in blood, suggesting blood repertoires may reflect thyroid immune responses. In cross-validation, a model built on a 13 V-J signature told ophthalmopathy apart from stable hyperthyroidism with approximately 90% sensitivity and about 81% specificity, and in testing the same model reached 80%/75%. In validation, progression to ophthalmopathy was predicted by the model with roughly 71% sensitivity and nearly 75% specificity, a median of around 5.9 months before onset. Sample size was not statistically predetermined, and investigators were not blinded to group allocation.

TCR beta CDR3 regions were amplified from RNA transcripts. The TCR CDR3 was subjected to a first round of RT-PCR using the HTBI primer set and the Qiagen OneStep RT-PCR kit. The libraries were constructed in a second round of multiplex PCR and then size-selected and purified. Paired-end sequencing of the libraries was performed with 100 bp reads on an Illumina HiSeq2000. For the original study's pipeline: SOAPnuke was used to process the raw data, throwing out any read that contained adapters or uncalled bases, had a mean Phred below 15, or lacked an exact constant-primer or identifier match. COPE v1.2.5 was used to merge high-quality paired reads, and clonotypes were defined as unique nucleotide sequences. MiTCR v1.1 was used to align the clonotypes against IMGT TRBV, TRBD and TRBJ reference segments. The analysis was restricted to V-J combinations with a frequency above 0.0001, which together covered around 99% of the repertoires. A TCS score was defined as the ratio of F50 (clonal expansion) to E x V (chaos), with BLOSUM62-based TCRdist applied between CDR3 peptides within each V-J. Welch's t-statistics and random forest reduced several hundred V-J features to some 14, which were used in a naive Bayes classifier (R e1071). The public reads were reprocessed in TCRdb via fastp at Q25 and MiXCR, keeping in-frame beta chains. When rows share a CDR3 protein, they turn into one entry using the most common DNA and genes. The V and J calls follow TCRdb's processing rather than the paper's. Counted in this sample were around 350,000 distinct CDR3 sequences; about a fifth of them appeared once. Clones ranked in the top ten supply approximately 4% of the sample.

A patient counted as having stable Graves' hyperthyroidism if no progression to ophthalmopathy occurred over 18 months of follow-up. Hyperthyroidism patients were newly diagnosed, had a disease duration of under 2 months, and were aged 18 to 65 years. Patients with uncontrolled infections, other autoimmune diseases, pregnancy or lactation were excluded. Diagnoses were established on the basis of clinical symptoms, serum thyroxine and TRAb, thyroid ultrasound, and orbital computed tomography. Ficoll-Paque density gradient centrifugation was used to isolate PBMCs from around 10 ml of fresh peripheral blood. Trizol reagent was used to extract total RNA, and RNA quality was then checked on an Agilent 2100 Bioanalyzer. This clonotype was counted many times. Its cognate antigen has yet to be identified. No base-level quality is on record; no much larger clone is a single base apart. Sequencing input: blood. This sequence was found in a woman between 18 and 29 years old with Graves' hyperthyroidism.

The CDR3 corresponds to CASSQAPGALDGELFF. The DNA reads as follows: TGCGCCAGCAGCCAAGCCCCGGGAGCGCTCGACGGGGAGCTGTTTTTT. The sequence joins TRBV4-1 to TRBJ2-2; the D segment could be TRBD2, given 6 matching bases. From its cysteine to its phenylalanine, the CDR3 spans 16 amino acids. The kept DNA is CDR3 alone, 48 bases in frame from the first base. Trimming at the junction amounts to 1 base on V and 7 bases on J, and the germline ends lie 16 bases apart. CDR1 MGHRA and CDR2 YSYEKL were looked up in the germline V gene.